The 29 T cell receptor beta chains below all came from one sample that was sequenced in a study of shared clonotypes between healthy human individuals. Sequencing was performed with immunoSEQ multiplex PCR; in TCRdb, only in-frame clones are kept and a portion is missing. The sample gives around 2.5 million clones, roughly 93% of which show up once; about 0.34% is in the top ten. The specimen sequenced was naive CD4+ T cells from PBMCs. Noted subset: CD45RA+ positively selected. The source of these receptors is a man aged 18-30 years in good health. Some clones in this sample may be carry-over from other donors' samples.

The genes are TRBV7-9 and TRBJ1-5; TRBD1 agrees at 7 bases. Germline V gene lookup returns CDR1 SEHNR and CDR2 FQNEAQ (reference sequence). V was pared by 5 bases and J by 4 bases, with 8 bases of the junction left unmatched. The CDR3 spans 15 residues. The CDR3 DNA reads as TGTGCCAGCAGCACGACAGGGCTCGGGAATCAGCCCCAGCATTTT. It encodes CASSTTGLGNQPQHF.

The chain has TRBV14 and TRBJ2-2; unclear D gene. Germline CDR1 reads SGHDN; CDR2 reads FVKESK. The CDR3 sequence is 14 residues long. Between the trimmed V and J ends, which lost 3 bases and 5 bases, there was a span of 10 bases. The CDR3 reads CASSQGSLTGELFF. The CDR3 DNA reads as TGTGCCAGCAGCCAGGGTTCACTGACCGGGGAGCTGTTTTTT.

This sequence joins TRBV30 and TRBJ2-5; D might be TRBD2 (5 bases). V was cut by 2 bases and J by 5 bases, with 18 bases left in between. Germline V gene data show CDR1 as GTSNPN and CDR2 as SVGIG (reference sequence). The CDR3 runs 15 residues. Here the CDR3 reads CAWSSGLLPRETQYF. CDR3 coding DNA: TGTGCCTGGAGTTCCGGACTCCTGCCACGGGAGACCCAGTACTTC.

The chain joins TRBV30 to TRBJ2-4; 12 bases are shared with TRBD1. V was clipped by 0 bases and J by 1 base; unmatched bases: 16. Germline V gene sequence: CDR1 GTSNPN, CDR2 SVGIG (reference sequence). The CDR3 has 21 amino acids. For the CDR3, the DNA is TGTGCCTGGAGTGTACAATTGGGGGACAGGGGGCTTCTGAGGGCCAAAAACATTCAGTACTTC. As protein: CAWSVQLGDRGLLRAKNIQYF.

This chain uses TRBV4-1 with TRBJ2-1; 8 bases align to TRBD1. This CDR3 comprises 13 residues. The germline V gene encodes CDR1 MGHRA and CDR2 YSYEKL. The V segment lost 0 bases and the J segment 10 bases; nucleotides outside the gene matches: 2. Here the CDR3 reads CASSQDRDREQFF. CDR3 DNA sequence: TGCGCCAGCAGCCAAGATCGGGACAGGGAGCAGTTCTTC.

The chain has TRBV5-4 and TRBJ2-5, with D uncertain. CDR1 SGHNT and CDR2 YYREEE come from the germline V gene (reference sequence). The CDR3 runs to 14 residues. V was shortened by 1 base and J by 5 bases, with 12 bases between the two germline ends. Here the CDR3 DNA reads TGTGCCAGCAGCTTGAAGGTCGCAGGCGAGACCCAGTACTTC. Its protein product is CASSLKVAGETQYF.

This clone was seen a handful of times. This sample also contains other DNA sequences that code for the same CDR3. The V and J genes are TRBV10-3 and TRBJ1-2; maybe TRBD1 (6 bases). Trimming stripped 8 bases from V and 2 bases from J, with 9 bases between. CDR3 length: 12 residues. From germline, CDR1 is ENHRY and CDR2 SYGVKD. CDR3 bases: TGTGCCATCTCGGGGGCAAACTATGGCTACACCTTC. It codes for CAISGANYGYTF.

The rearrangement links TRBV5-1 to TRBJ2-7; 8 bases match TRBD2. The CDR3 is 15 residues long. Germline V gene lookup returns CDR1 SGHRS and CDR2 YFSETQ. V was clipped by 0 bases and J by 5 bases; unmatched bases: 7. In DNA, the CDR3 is TGCGCCAGCAGCTTGGTTCCAGGAGCGGGAGACGAGCAGTACTTC. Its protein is CASSLVPGAGDEQYF.

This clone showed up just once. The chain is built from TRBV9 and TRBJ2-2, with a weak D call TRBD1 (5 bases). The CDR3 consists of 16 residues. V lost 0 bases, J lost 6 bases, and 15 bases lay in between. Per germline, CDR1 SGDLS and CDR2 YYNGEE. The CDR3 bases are TGTGCCAGCAGCGTAGGGCTAGGGAAGGGGTCCGGGGAGCTGTTTTTT. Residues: CASSVGLGKGSGELFF.

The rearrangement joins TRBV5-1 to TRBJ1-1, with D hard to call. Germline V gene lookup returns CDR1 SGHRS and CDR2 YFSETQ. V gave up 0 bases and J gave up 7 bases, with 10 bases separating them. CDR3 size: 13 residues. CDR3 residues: CASSLVTAVEAFF. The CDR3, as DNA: TGCGCCAGCAGCTTGGTAACAGCGGTTGAAGCTTTCTTT.

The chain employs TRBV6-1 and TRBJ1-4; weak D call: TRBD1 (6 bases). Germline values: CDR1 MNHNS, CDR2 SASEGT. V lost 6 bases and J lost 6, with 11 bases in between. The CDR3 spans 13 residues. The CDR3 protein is CASRFRTDEKLFF. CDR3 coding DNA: TGTGCCAGCAGATTTCGGACAGATGAAAAACTGTTTTTT.

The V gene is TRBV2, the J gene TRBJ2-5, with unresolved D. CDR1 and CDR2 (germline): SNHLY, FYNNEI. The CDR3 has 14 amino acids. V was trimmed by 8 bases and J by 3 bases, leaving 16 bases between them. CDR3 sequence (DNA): TGTGCCAGCTCCCAAGGGTTGGCAGAAGAGACCCAGTACTTC. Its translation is CASSQGLAEETQYF. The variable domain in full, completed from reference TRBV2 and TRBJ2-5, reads EPEVTQTPSHQVTQMGQEVILRCVPISNHLYFYWYRQILGQKVEFLVSFYNNEISEKSEIFDDQFSVERPDGSNFTLKIRSTKLEDSAMYFCASSQGLAEETQYFGPGTRLLVL.

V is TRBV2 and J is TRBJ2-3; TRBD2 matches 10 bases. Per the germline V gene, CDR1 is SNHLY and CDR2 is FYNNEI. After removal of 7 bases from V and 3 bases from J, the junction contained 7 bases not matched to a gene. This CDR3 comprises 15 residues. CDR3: CASTAGLAITDTQYF. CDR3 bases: TGTGCCAGCACGGCGGGACTAGCGATTACAGATACGCAGTATTTT.

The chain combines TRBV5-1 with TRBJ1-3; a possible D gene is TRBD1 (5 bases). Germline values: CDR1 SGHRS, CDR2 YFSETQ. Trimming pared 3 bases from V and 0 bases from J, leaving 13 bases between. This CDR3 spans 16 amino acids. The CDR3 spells CASSSYPGGSGNTIYF. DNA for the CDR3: TGCGCCAGCAGCTCGTACCCCGGGGGCTCTGGAAACACCATATATTTT.

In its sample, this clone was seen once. The CDR3 protein is CASSGDRVQAGELFF. CDR3 DNA: TGTGCCAGCAGCGGCGACAGGGTTCAAGCCGGGGAGCTGTTTTTT. The rearrangement uses TRBV2 and TRBJ2-2, with 7 bases lining up with TRBD1. After removal of 6 bases from V and 6 bases from J, the junction contained 10 bases not matched to a gene. Looked up from germline, CDR1 is SNHLY and CDR2 is FYNNEI. The length of the CDR3 is 15 residues.

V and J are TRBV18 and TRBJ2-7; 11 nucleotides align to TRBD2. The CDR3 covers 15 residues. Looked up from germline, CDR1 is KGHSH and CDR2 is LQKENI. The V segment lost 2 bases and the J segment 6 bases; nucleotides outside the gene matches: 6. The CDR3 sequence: CASSPTLAGEVEQYF. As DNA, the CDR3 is TGTGCCAGCTCACCAACACTAGCGGGAGAGGTCGAGCAGTACTTC.

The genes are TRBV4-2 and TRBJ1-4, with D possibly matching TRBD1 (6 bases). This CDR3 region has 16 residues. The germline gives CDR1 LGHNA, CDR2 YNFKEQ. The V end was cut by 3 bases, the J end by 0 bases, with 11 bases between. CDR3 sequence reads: CASSQYRASTNEKLFF. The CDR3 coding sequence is TGTGCCAGCAGCCAGTACAGGGCGTCAACTAATGAAAAACTGTTTTTT.

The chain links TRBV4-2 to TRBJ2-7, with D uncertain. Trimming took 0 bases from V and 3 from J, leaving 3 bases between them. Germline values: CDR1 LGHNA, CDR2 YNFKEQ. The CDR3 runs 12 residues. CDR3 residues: CASSQDYYEQYF. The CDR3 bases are TGTGCCAGCAGCCAAGATTACTACGAGCAGTACTTC.

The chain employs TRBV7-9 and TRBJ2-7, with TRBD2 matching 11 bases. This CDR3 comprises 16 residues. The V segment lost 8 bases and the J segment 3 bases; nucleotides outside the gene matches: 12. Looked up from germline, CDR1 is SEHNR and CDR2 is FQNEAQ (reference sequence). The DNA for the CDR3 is TGTGCCAGCTTGCACGGTGGGCTAGCGGGAGGCTACGAGCAGTACTTC. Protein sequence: CASLHGGLAGGYEQYF.

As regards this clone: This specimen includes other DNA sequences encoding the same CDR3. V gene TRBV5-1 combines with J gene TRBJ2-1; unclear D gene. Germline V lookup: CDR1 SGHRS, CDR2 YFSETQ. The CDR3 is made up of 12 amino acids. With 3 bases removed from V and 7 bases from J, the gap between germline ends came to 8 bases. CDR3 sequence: CASSSTFNEQFF. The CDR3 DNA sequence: TGCGCCAGCAGCTCGACTTTTAATGAGCAGTTCTTC.

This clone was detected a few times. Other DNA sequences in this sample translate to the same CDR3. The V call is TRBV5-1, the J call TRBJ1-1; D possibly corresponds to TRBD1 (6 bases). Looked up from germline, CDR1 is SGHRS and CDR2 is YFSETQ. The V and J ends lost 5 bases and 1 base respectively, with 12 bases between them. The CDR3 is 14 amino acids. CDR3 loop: CASSRTGSNTEAFF. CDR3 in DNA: TGCGCCAGCAGTCGAACAGGGTCGAACACTGAAGCTTTCTTT.

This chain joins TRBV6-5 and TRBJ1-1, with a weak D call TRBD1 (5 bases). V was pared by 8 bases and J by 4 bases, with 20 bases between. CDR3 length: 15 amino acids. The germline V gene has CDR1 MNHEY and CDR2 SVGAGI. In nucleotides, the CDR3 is TGTGCCAGCCGCAACCTCCGGGGCGGGGGCACTGAAGCTTTCTTT. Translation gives CASRNLRGGGTEAFF.

The CDR3 loop is CASGLFRDSQETQYF. The DNA for the CDR3 is TGTGCCAGCGGATTATTCCGGGACAGCCAAGAGACCCAGTACTTC. The gene calls are TRBV7-9 and TRBJ2-5; 7 nucleotides agree with TRBD1. V lost 8 bases to trimming and J lost 1 base; unmatched junction nucleotides: 10. The germline gives CDR1 SEHNR, CDR2 FQNEAQ (reference sequence). CDR3 length: 15 residues.

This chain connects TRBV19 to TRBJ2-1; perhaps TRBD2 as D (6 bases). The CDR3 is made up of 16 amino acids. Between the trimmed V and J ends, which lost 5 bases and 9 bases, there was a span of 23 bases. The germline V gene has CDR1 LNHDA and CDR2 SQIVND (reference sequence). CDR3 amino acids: CASSGGADPLLSEQFF. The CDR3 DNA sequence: TGTGCCAGTAGTGGAGGGGCCGACCCCCTCCTGAGTGAGCAGTTCTTC.

The CDR3 sequence: CASSRGQGEHANYGYTF. DNA for the CDR3: TGTGCCAGTAGTAGGGGACAGGGCGAACACGCTAACTATGGCTACACCTTC. This sequence joins TRBV19 and TRBJ1-2; 9 bases are a match to TRBD1. V dropped 4 bases and J dropped 0; count of bases not matched to a gene: 9. The CDR3 is 17 residues long. Germline lookup yields CDR1 LNHDA and CDR2 SQIVND (reference sequence).

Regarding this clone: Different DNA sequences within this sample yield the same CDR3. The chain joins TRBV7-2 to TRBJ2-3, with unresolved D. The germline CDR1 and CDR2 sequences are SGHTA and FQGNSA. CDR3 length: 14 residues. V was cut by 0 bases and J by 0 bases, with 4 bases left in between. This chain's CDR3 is CASSLARSTDTQYF. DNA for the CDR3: TGTGCCAGCAGCTTAGCGCGCAGCACAGATACGCAGTATTTT.

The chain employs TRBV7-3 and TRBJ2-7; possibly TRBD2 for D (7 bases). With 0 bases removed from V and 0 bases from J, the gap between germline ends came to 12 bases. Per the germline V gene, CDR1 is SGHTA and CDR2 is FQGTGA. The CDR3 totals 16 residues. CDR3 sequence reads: CASSLTGGPGSYEQYF. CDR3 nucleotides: TGTGCCAGCAGCTTAACGGGGGGGCCAGGCTCCTACGAGCAGTACTTC.

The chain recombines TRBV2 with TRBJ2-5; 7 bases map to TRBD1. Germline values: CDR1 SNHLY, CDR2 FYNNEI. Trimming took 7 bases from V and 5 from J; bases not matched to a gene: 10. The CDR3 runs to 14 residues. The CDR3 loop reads CASTLQGIGETQYF. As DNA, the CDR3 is TGTGCCAGCACTTTACAGGGGATTGGGGAGACCCAGTACTTC.

CDR3 amino acids: CASSWGYPRRTGELFF. The CDR3 coding sequence is TGTGCCAGCAGCTGGGGCTACCCGAGGAGGACCGGGGAGCTGTTTTTT. The V call is TRBV5-8, the J call TRBJ2-2, with D perhaps TRBD1 or TRBD2 (5 bases each). The CDR3 runs to 16 residues. Trimming removed 3 bases from V and 5 bases from J, with 17 bases in between. From germline, CDR1 is SGHTS and CDR2 YDEGEE.